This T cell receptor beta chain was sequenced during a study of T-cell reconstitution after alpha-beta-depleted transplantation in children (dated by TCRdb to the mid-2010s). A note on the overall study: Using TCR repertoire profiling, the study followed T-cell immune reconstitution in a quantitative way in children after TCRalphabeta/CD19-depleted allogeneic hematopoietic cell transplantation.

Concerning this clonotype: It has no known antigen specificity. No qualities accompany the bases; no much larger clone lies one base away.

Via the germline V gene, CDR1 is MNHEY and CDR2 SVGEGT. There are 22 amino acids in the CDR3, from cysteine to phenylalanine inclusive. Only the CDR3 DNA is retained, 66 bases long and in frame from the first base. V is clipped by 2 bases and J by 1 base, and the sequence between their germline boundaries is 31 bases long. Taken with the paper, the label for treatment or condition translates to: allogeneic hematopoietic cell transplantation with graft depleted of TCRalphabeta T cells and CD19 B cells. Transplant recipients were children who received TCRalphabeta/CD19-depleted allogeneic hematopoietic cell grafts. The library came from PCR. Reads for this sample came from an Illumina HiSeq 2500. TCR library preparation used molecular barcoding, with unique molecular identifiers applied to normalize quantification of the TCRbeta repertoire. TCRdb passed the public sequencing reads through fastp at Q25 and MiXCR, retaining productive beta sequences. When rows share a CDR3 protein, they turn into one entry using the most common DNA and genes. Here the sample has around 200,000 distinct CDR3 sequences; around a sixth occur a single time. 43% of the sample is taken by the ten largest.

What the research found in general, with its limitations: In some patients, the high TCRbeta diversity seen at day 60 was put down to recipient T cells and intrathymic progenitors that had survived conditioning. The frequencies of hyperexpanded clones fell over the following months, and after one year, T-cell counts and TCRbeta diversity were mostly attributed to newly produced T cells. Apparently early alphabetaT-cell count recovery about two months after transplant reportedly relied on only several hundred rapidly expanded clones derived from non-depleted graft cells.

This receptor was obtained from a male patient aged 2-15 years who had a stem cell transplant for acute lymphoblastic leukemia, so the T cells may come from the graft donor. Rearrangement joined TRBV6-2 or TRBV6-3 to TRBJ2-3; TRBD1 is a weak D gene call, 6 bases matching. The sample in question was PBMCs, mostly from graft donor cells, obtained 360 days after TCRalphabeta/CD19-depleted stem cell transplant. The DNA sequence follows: TGTGCCAGCAGTTACCCAGCTATCCAGGCCCCGGTACAGGGCACGGGCACAGATACGCAGTATTTT. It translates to CASSYPAIQAPVQGTGTDTQYF.